This T cell receptor (beta chain) stems from a study of CD8 T cells in Susac syndrome. Random hexamers served to reverse transcribe roughly 0.5 to 1 ug RNA. TCRdb reanalysed the immunoSEQ multiplex PCR reads using MiXCR and keeps one entry per CDR3 protein. The sample carries about 400,000 distinct CDR3 sequences, 75% to 90% recorded once. TCR beta from blood CD8+ and CD4+ T cells was sequenced. The germline V and J ends were trimmed by 5 bases and 5 bases, with 18 bases remaining between them. There are 15 residues in the CDR3. CDR1 is SEHNR, CDR2 FQNEAQ, per germline (reference sequence). The genes are TRBV7-9 and TRBJ1-1; possibly TRBD1 for D (6 bases). This sequence originates from a human donor with multiple sclerosis. Input material: CD8+ T cells from PBMCs. CDR3 coding DNA: TGTGCCAGCAGCCGTATTCCGGGACAAAGAACTGAAGCTTTCTTT. Amino acids: CASSRIPGQRTEAFF.